Given below is one TCR beta chain in context. Given a much more abundant clone one base away, this may be a read error. Breast cancer patients provided tissue from their axillary draining lymph nodes. Each CDR3 protein is one row after TCRdb ran MiXCR on the multiplex PCR reads. Here the sample spans around 130,000 distinct CDR3 sequences, just under 20% being singletons. This specimen comes from a study of breast tumors, draining lymph nodes, adjacent tissues. This CDR3 contains 14 residues. Germline values: CDR1 SGHRS, CDR2 YFSETQ. The receptor's source is a female donor with breast cancer. Some clones in this sample may be carry-over from other donors' samples. The sequenced sample consisted of axillary lymph node tissue. The J gene is TRBJ2-3, the V gene TRBV5-1; D tentatively fits TRBD1 or TRBD2 (5 bases each). The CDR3 nucleotides are TGCGCCGGCAGCCTAATCCCGGGGCCAGATACGCAGTATTTT. Translation: CAGSLIPGPDTQYF. Combining the CDR3 with reference TRBV5-1 and TRBJ2-3 gives the whole variable domain KAGVTQTPRYLIKTRGQQVTLSCSPISGHRSVSWYQQTPGQGLQFLFEYFSETQRNKGNFPGRFSGRQFSNSRSEMNVSTLELGDSALYLCAGSLIPGPDTQYFGPGTRLTVL.